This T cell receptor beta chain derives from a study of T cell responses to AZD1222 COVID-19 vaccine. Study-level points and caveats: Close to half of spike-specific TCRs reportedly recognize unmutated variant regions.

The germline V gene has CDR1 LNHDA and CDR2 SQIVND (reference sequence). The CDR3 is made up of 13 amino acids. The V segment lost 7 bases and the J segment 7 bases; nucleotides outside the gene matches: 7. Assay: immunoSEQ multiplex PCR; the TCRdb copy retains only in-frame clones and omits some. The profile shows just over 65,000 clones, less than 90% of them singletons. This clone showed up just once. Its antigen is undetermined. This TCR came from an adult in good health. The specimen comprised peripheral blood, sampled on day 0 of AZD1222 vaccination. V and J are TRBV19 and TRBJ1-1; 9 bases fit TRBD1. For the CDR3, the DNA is TGTGCCAGTAAGGGGACAGGGAGGTATGAAGCTTTCTTT. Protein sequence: CASKGTGRYEAFF.